Below, 7 T cell receptor beta chains from the same sample are listed, as sequenced in a study of OX40 agonist ivuxolimab in advanced cancers. The data were produced by immunoSEQ multiplex PCR, yet TCRdb's version contains in-frame clones alone and is incomplete. The table records approximately 35,000 clones, roughly 80% of them present only once. Here the sequenced sample was CD4+ or CD8+ T cells sorted from blood, taken in a trial of the OX40 agonist ivuxolimab. Every receptor here comes from an adult with an advanced solid tumor such as melanoma, head and neck, liver or kidney cancer.

V gene TRBV7-9 combines with J gene TRBJ2-7; D remains unclear. Germline V gives CDR1 SEHNR, CDR2 FQNEAQ (reference sequence). The CDR3 has 12 residues. Trimming stripped 4 bases from V and 4 bases from J, with 8 bases between. This chain's CDR3 is CASSSVRYEQYF. The CDR3 DNA is TGTGCCAGCAGCTCGGTCCGATACGAGCAGTACTTC.

As for this clone: A junction end diverges from the germline sequence, so it may reflect a read error. The same CDR3 can be traced to other DNA sequences in this sample. The chain carries TRBV6-5 and TRBJ1-2; D might be TRBD1 (6 bases). Germline CDR1 reads MNHEY; CDR2 reads SVGAGI. CDR3 length equals 14 residues. CDR3 sequence: CASSPGGGAYGYTF. CDR3 sequence (DNA): TGCGCCAGCAGCCCGGGGGGGGGCGCTTATGGCTACACCTTC.

The chain joins TRBV28 to TRBJ2-7; 7 bases fit TRBD1. J gave up 6 bases and V 5 bases, and 10 bases lay outside the gene matches. The CDR3 is 14 amino acids. Germline V gene lookup returns CDR1 MDHEN and CDR2 SYDVKM. The CDR3 spells CASSDSQYRGEQYF. CDR3 DNA sequence: TGTGCCAGCAGTGACTCCCAGTACAGGGGCGAGCAGTACTTC.

The rearrangement joins TRBV18 to TRBJ2-1; possible D gene TRBD2, 5 bases. V shed 4 bases and J shed 0 bases, with 13 bases lying between them. The CDR3 contains 16 residues. Germline V gene sequence: CDR1 KGHSH, CDR2 LQKENI. The CDR3 DNA is TGTGCCAGCTCACGGATGGGGAGAGGCTCCTACAATGAGCAGTTCTTC. This encodes CASSRMGRGSYNEQFF.

The V call is TRBV7-9, the J call TRBJ1-2, with TRBD1 matching 7 bases. V gave up 5 bases and J gave up 8 bases; unmatched junction bases: 11. The V gene's germline CDR1 is SEHNR and CDR2 FQNEAQ (reference sequence). This CDR3 contains 14 residues. The CDR3 bases are TGTGCCAGCAGCCACCAGGGGGGGTCGGGAGGCTACACCTTC. Protein sequence: CASSHQGGSGGYTF.

The chain links TRBV9 to TRBJ2-3, with a possible D match to TRBD1 (5 bases). The CDR3 has 15 residues. Germline CDR1 and CDR2: SGDLS and YYNGEE. V was trimmed by 0 bases and J by 2 bases, leaving 10 bases between them. This chain's CDR3 is CASSVDGAATDTQYF. CDR3 sequence (DNA): TGTGCCAGCAGCGTAGATGGGGCTGCCACAGATACGCAGTATTTT. Full variable domain (missing parts from reference TRBV9 and TRBJ2-3): DSGVTQTPKHLITATGQRVTLRCSPRSGDLSVYWYQQSLDQGLQFLIQYYNGEERAKGNILERFSAQQFPDLHSELNLSSLELGDSALYFCASSVDGAATDTQYFGPGTRLTVL.

J is TRBJ1-2 and V is TRBV5-6; D uncertain. Germline V gene lookup returns CDR1 SGHDT and CDR2 YYEEEE. The CDR3 loop spans 15 amino acids. V lost 3 bases and J 4 bases, leaving 16 bases between the germline ends. The CDR3 protein is CASSYLIERIYGYTF. DNA for the CDR3: TGTGCCAGCAGCTACCTTATAGAAAGGATCTATGGCTACACCTTC.